This entry is about one TCR beta chain. The antigen it recognizes is unknown. No much larger clonotype is one base removed from it; base qualities were not supplied. The cohort consisted of 650 to 850 healthy bone marrow donors. At the time of sampling, all cohort members were nominally healthy, though unrecorded immune exposures were likely present. The donor tested CMV seronegative, placing the donor among the approximately 400 seronegative members of the cohort. Every donor gave a peripheral blood sample, and the peripheral blood mononuclear cells from that sample were used for TCR beta sequencing. The Qiagen DNeasy Blood Extraction Kit was used to extract genomic DNA from the blood cell samples. This entry comes from a study of cytomegalovirus exposure and HLA in healthy donors (dated by TCRdb to 2015 to 2018). In the study overall: According to an earlier analysis of 550 to 750 of the donors, some 170 million T cells yielded 90 million to 130 million unique TCR beta sequences and 276 Gb of sequence data. Of the roughly 390 genotyped donors, over 80% were placed in the genetic ancestry cluster associated with self-reported Caucasian donors. The study used immunosequencing to profile the T cell repertoires of more than 650 subjects and linked those repertoires to cytomegalovirus serostatus. Rather than using new phenotypic data, the later analysis identified candidate immune exposures from TCR beta sequences and from how often those sequences occurred across donors. Roughly five DR-DQ haplotypes were handled as single units for association and clustering, since linkage in the cohort was strong. Alongside the repertoire data, information on donor age, sex, ethnicity and CMV serostatus was compiled. Every discovery cohort repertoire had been produced on one sequencing platform. Both class I and class II loci were covered by HLA typing, at four-digit resolution. To predict cytomegalovirus infection status, the study combined high-throughput TCR immunosequencing, statistical association of individual TCRs with disease status, and machine learning. The aim of the study was to test whether cataloging public T cell receptors could identify signatures of past pathogen exposure. To study patterns of TCR occurrence, a later analysis re-analyzed previously published TCR beta repertoires from around 700 donors and added high-resolution HLA genotyping. On average, roughly 250,000 unique TCR beta nucleotide sequences were sequenced per donor among roughly 430 genotyped donors of the cohort, with roughly 18% of those sequences being non-productive. A later genetic analysis took genome-wide SNP genotypes for 398 of the 666 donors and used that subset as a discovery cohort. The number of typed donors differed by locus: roughly 629-630 for A, B, C, DRB1 and DQB1; roughly 510 for DQA1; 606 for DPA1; and approximately 450 for DPB1. About 300 gigabases of sequencing data and around 80 million unique TCR sequences made up an early release that covered 500 to 700 HLA-typed donors. A separate validation cohort of about 110 different subjects was used in addition to the roughly 670-subject first cohort. An earlier analysis of several hundred of the donors applied high-throughput TCR beta sequencing to assess whether each TCR beta V gene segment acted as functional or pseudogenic.

What the authors observed across the whole study: The presence/absence analyses assumed that sequencing depth was roughly uniform across donors, and that assumption may not be true. Correlated functional status among segregating V segments might be attributable to linkage disequilibrium, but an unknown experimental factor could not be ruled out. A cluster of highly shared sequence variants was judged likely to represent a technical artifact of the sequencing pipeline. In the study, 150 to 200 TCR beta chains were listed as associated with cytomegalovirus. In a later genetic analysis, fewer N-insertions in productive TCRs were reported among donors in an Asian-associated ancestry cluster than the roughly 700-donor mean. The cohort was sequenced for TCR beta chains only, and without alpha or paired-chain data the features that could be detected were limited. Because counts were too low, about 18 rarely observed V segments, including chromosome 9 orphons, were excluded from the earlier analysis of roughly 580 of the donors. According to a later analysis, TCR association rates differed among HLA loci, with DRB1 alleles showing the most associated TCRs and HLA-C alleles showing the fewest. Because some donors lacked HLA typing at each locus, the association tests relied only on the typed subset. In a later analysis, about 16,000 TCR beta sequences were associated with specific HLA alleles at a false discovery rate of 0.05. A further reported finding was that TCR beta sequences accurately predicted the HLA-A and HLA-B alleles for most subjects in the first cohort. V-gene and J-gene trimming of TCR beta chains was associated with a missense DCLRE1C variant in a later genetic analysis, and the association was replicated in an independent cohort. Most CMV-associated TCR beta chains appeared to be HLA-restricted in a later analysis, and the HLA associations seemed to be driven largely by CMV exposure. An earlier analysis of approximately 600 of the donors showed that most TCR beta V segments appeared in productive rearrangements either about 87% or about 30% of the time, which broadly matched IMGT annotations. In a later analysis, several top co-occurrence clusters were reported to appear linked to parvovirus B19, influenza, CMV and Epstein-Barr virus. It was suggested by the authors that the approach could potentially be generalized to other disease states and immunological phenotypes. When HLA alleles, especially DR and DQ, strongly co-occurred, TCR associations were difficult to assign to individual alleles. In vitro tests confirmed that a few of the cytomegalovirus-associated TCR beta chains recognize cytomegalovirus antigens. The classifier was reported to diagnose cytomegalovirus status with high specificity and sensitivity in both the original cohort and the validation cohort. Most TCR sequences were observed very rarely across donors, whereas some public TCRs were present in many individuals. The only immune exposure information available for the cohort was CMV serostatus. In a later analysis, HLA-associated TCR beta chains showed more clonal expansion and lower generation probabilities than non-associated chains that were equally common.

Libraries came from the immunoSEQ multiplex PCR assay. For the multiplex PCR, a mixture combining 60 forward primers for TCR Vbeta segments and 13 reverse primers for TCR Jbeta segments was used. The CDR3 region of rearranged TCR beta genes was amplified from genomic DNA with a multiplex PCR assay. The Illumina HiSeq System was used to sequence the amplified TCR beta libraries as 87-base-pair reads. The study's own analysis went as follows. In a later analysis, tens of millions of unique TCR beta chains were counted across the 690 or so repertoires, and around 10 million of these chains were shared by at least two donors. Raw reads were error-corrected and collapsed into unique sequences by a nearest-neighbor algorithm in which closely related sequences were merged to remove PCR and sequencing errors. Alignment of CDR3 sequences to IMGT reference sequences was used to assign V, D and J gene segments. For a sequence to be retained, a match of at least six nucleotides to both a V gene segment and a J gene segment was required. Rearrangements were called productive when the CDR3 lacked stop codons and stayed in frame with V and J; all others were non-productive. Following IMGT convention, CDR3 was defined as the stretch from the second conserved V-encoded cysteine up to the conserved J-encoded phenylalanine. Sequences without an unambiguous match to a single V gene segment were excluded from the earlier analysis of over 500 of the donors. In an earlier analysis of roughly 500 of the donors, V segments were called functional above 56.7% productive rearrangements and were called segregating when the between-donor standard deviation exceeded 5%. A statistical classification framework was built for diagnosing cytomegalovirus status from the catalog of TCR beta chain sequences. V and J gene assignment, in a later analysis, came from comparing TCR nucleotide sequences with IMGT/GENE-DB human TR gene sequences. A later analysis assigned CDR3 sequences and most-parsimonious VDJ recombination scenarios with the TCRdist pipeline. A later analysis defined each TCR beta chain by its CDR3 amino acid sequence plus V-gene family, and excluded reads lacking a unique V-gene family. A later analysis removed 500 to 650 highly shared, low-generation-probability nucleotide sequences to deal with suspected cross-contamination and a sequencing artifact. For each public chain, a later analysis derived a clonal expansion index from normalized ranks of inferred template counts within each repertoire. In a later analysis, generation probabilities were computed with a VDJ recombination model fitted to out-of-frame rearrangements, and the resulting probabilities were checked against IGoR. A later analysis scored TCR-TCR, TCR-HLA and TCR-CMV co-occurrence with hypergeometric tests, applying a repertoire-size bias correction to TCR pairs. To estimate false discovery rates, a later analysis permuted the HLA or CMV assignments 20 times. In a later analysis, co-occurring TCRs were grouped using DBSCAN, and TCRdist sequence similarity was added for clustering within HLA-allele-positive subsets. Co-occurrence clustering excluded repertoires with fewer than 30,000 or more than 120,000 public chains, plus five with anomalous nucleotide sharing. In its TCRdb copy, this immuneACCESS table keeps in-frame sequences only and misses some clones. Where compared with another copy, unresolved V genes explain less than half of these, and the others have no known cause. The V and J calls and clone size are taken from that table; D and trimming were inferred from the DNA. Across this sample there are 95,000 to 120,000 clones, with under 90% seen only once. The leading ten clones occupy roughly 2.6% of the sample.

The sequencing sample was made of PBMCs. The clonotype originates from a woman under 30 in good health and CMV-seronegative.

The CDR3: CASSPDRGRVDYGYTF. The DNA is TGTGCCAGCAGCCCGGACAGGGGGCGCGTAGACTATGGCTACACCTTC. The chain was built from TRBV7-2 and TRBJ1-2; TRBD1 aligns with 11 central bases. CDR1 SGHTA and CDR2 FQGNSA were looked up in the germline V gene. V lost 5 bases and J lost 3 bases, and the count of bases not matched to a germline gene is 8. The CDR3 runs 16 amino acids, cysteine and phenylalanine included. Of all the DNA, just the CDR3 is kept, 48 bases in frame from base 1.